This T cell receptor beta chain was recorded in a study of blood T cell repertoires in COVID-19. V was cut by 0 bases and J by 4 bases, with 8 bases left in between. The CDR3 totals 14 residues. Looked up from germline, CDR1 is SGDLS and CDR2 is YYNGEE. Repertoires were generated with immunoSEQ multiplex PCR, while TCRdb's copy carries only in-frame clones and drops some. This sample has 79,000 or so clones, with around 88% found just once. This clone was seen once. This TCR was sampled from a human donor in a cohort sampled during active COVID-19. The sample was peripheral blood. The chain has TRBV9 and TRBJ2-1; D is perhaps TRBD1 (5 bases). CDR3: CASSVAQVYNEQFF. CDR3 coding DNA: TGTGCCAGCAGCGTAGCACAGGTTTACAATGAGCAGTTCTTC. The whole variable domain, filled in from reference TRBV9 and TRBJ2-1, reads DSGVTQTPKHLITATGQRVTLRCSPRSGDLSVYWYQQSLDQGLQFLIQYYNGEERAKGNILERFSAQQFPDLHSELNLSSLELGDSALYFCASSVAQVYNEQFFGPGTRLTVL.